The 16 T cell receptor beta chains in this list originate from one sample, sequenced in a study of PD-1 blockade in classical Hodgkin lymphoma. Only in-frame clones appear in the TCRdb table, and some are missing; sequencing was by immunoSEQ multiplex PCR. The sample consists of a few thousand clones, over 65% of them appearing once. Every patient experienced relapse after autologous stem cell transplantation, and brentuximab vedotin exposure varied. Magnetic negative selection was used to purify CD8+ T cells from thawed PBMCs. Material: CD8+ T cells from blood, obtained at baseline. The receptors here all came from a human donor with classical Hodgkin lymphoma.

This chain connects TRBV7-9 to TRBJ1-5; D is ambiguous. This CDR3 contains 15 residues. V gave up 4 bases and J gave up 6 bases, with 16 bases separating them. Germline CDR1 SEHNR, CDR2 FQNEAQ (reference sequence). The chain's CDR3 is CASSSGPRGSQPQHF. CDR3 sequence (DNA): TGTGCCAGCAGCTCCGGACCTAGAGGAAGTCAGCCCCAGCATTTT.

V is TRBV19 and J is TRBJ2-7; D is possibly TRBD1 (6 bases). Germline loops: CDR1 LNHDA, CDR2 SQIVND (reference sequence). The CDR3 is 15 amino acids. Trimming removed 3 bases from V and 2 bases from J, with 14 bases in between. The DNA for the CDR3 is TGTGCCAGTAGTATTGTGGACAGTCCACCCTACGAGCAGTACTTC. It codes for CASSIVDSPPYEQYF. The entire variable domain, with the rest obtained from reference TRBV19 and TRBJ2-7, is as follows: DGGITQSPKYLFRKEGQNVTLSCEQNLNHDAMYWYRQDPGQGLRLIYYSQIVNDFQKGDIAEGYSVSREKKESFPLTVTSAQKNPTAFYLCASSIVDSPPYEQYFGPGTRLTVT.

The chain is built from TRBV6-5 and TRBJ1-4, with 7 bases matching TRBD1. With V trimmed by 6 bases and J by 5 bases, 9 bases remained unmatched. The CDR3 runs 15 residues. Germline V CDR1 and CDR2: MNHEY, SVGAGI. DNA of the CDR3: TGTGCCAGCAGCGCTGTAGGGACAGTGAATGAAAAACTGTTTTTT. Residues: CASSAVGTVNEKLFF.

The chain has TRBV9 and TRBJ2-2; D is uncertain. Trimming removed 0 bases at V and 2 bases at J, with 11 bases between. The CDR3 is made up of 16 amino acids. Per the germline V gene, CDR1 is SGDLS and CDR2 is YYNGEE. CDR3 residues: CASSVGGGANTGELFF. The CDR3 DNA is TGTGCCAGCAGCGTAGGTGGCGGAGCAAACACCGGGGAGCTGTTTTTT. Using reference TRBV9 and TRBJ2-2 for the parts outside the CDR3, the full variable domain is DSGVTQTPKHLITATGQRVTLRCSPRSGDLSVYWYQQSLDQGLQFLIQYYNGEERAKGNILERFSAQQFPDLHSELNLSSLELGDSALYFCASSVGGGANTGELFFGEGSRLTVL.

This chain uses TRBV5-4 with TRBJ1-2; the match to TRBD1 covers 10 bases. Germline CDR1 SGHNT, CDR2 YYREEE (reference sequence). V lost 4 bases to trimming and J lost 6 bases; unmatched junction nucleotides: 12. The CDR3 runs 16 residues. The CDR3 loop is CASSQGPGTGVDGYTF. In DNA, the CDR3 is TGTGCCAGCAGCCAAGGACCCGGGACAGGGGTCGATGGCTACACCTTC.

V gene TRBV5-6 combines with J gene TRBJ1-2; TRBD1 matches 9 bases. Germline V CDR1 and CDR2: SGHDT, YYEEEE. The J segment lost 4 bases and the V segment lost 4 bases, leaving 8 bases of the junction unmatched. This CDR3 is 15 amino acids long. CDR3 sequence: CASSHRDRAIYGYTF. The CDR3 DNA is TGTGCCAGCAGCCACCGGGACAGGGCCATCTATGGCTACACCTTC.

A word on this clone: The sample has other DNA sequences that encode this CDR3 too. The CDR3 sequence is CASSQAGGRDEQYF. DNA of the CDR3: TGTGCCAGCAGCCAGGCGGGGGGAAGGGACGAGCAGTACTTC. The V call is TRBV4-2, the J call TRBJ2-7; 8 nucleotides agree with TRBD2. The length of the CDR3 is 14 residues. Germline CDR1 reads LGHNA; CDR2 reads YNFKEQ. The junction had 6 bases not matched to a gene; V was cut back by 3 bases and J by 5 bases.

This clone was recorded a few times. The same CDR3 is also encoded by other DNA sequences in this sample. This rearrangement joins TRBV4-2 to TRBJ2-7; 8 bases fit TRBD1. Per germline, CDR1 LGHNA and CDR2 YNFKEQ. V lost 1 base and J lost 5; bases outside the gene matches: 4. CDR3 size: 14 residues. CDR3: CASSQAGGRDEQYF. DNA for the CDR3: TGTGCCAGCAGCCAAGCAGGGGGCAGGGACGAGCAGTACTTC.

The genes are TRBV27 and TRBJ1-1; 7 bases are shared with TRBD1. V lost 5 bases to trimming and J lost 0 bases; unmatched junction nucleotides: 9. CDR1 MNHEY and CDR2 SMNVEV come from the germline V gene (reference sequence). The CDR3 is 16 amino acids. The CDR3 region has the DNA TGTGCCAGCAGTCCCCTCCAAGGGGGCATGAACACTGAAGCTTTCTTT. Protein product: CASSPLQGGMNTEAFF.

The table lists this clone with a few counts. The chain uses TRBV7-9 and TRBJ2-7; D gene ambiguous. Deletions cut 1 base from V and 6 bases from J, with 7 bases between. The CDR3 is 12 residues long. CDR1 is SEHNR and CDR2 is FQNEAQ in the germline V gene (reference sequence). The CDR3 DNA reads TGTGCCAGCAGCTTAGTTTTCGGCGAGCAGTACTTC. Protein product: CASSLVFGEQYF.

This chain connects TRBV4-3 to TRBJ1-1; no clear D. CDR1 is LGHNA and CDR2 is YSLEER in the germline V gene. This CDR3 is built from 15 residues. The V and J ends lost 1 base and 1 base respectively, with 10 bases between them. The CDR3: CASSQALRTNTEAFF. The CDR3, as DNA: TGCGCCAGCAGCCAAGCTCTCCGGACGAACACTGAAGCTTTCTTT.

This clone has more than one count but fewer than ten. This rearrangement joins TRBV11-2 to TRBJ2-7; D call uncertain. This CDR3 contains 12 residues. The V end was cut by 5 bases, the J end by 1 base, with 6 bases between. Germline lookup yields CDR1 SGHAT and CDR2 FQNNGV. CDR3 loop: CASSPSSYEQYF. CDR3 DNA sequence: TGTGCCAGCAGCCCGTCTTCCTACGAGCAGTACTTC.

The chain couples TRBV5-4 to TRBJ2-7; either TRBD1 or TRBD2 may supply D (5 bases each). The germline gives CDR1 SGHNT, CDR2 YYREEE (reference sequence). Trimming stripped 2 bases from V and 6 bases from J, with 12 bases between. There are 13 residues in the CDR3. The CDR3 coding sequence is TGTGCCAGCAGCTTAGTGGGGGTACGCGAGCAGTACTTC. It codes for CASSLVGVREQYF. Together with reference TRBV5-4 and TRBJ2-7, the CDR3 gives the full variable domain: ETGVTQSPTHLIKTRGQQVTLRCSSQSGHNTVSWYQQALGQGPQFIFQYYREEENGRGNFPPRFSGLQFPNYSSELNVNALELDDSALYLCASSLVGVREQYFGPGTRLTVT.

The V gene is TRBV27, the J gene TRBJ2-3; 16 nucleotides line up with TRBD2. Germline loops: CDR1 MNHEY, CDR2 SMNVEV (reference sequence). This CDR3 has 18 residues. Trimming removed 6 bases from V and 3 bases from J; junction bases left unmatched: 9. The CDR3 DNA follows: TGTGCCAGCAGCCGGGGGACTAGCGGGGGGGCCCTAACAGATACGCAGTATTTT. Translating it yields CASSRGTSGGALTDTQYF.

The genes are TRBV10-2 and TRBJ2-1; 8 nucleotides agree with TRBD1. The V segment lost 3 bases and the J segment 6 bases; nucleotides outside the gene matches: 10. The CDR3 runs 16 residues. Germline V CDR1 and CDR2: WSHSY, SAAADI. Written as DNA, the CDR3 is TGCGCCAGCAGTGAAGTTTTGGACAGGGTGGGCAATGAGCAGTTCTTC. It translates to CASSEVLDRVGNEQFF.

The genes are TRBV7-9 and TRBJ1-5; D gene unclear. Trimming cost V 1 base and J 7 bases, with 5 bases left between them. Germline loops: CDR1 SEHNR, CDR2 FQNEAQ (reference sequence). The CDR3 runs to 12 residues. The CDR3 reads CASSLESQPQHF. CDR3 sequence (DNA): TGTGCCAGCAGCTTAGAGTCCCAGCCCCAGCATTTT. Drawing the rest from reference TRBV7-9 and TRBJ1-5, the complete variable domain is DTGVSQNPRHKITKRGQNVTFRCDPISEHNRLYWYRQTLGQGPEFLTYFQNEAQLEKSRLLSDRFSAERPKGSFSTLEIQRTEQGDSAMYLCASSLESQPQHFGDGTRLSIL.